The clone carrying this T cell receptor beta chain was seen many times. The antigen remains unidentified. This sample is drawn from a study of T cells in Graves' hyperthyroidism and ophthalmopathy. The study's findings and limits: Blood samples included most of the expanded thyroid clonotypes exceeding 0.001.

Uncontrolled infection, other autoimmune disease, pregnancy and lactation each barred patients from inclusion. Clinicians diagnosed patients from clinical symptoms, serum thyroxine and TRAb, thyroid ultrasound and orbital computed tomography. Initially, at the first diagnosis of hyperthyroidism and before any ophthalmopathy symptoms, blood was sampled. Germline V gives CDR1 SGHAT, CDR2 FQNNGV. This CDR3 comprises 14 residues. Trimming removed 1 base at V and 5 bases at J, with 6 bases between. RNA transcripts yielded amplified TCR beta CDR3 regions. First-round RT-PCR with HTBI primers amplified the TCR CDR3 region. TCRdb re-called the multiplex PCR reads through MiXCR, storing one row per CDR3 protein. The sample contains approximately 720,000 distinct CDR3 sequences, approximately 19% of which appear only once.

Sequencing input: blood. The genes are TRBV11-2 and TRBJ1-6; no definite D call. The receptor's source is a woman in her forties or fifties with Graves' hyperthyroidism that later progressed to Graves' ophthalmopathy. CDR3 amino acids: CASSLARDNSPLHF. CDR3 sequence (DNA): TGTGCCAGCAGCTTAGCACGAGATAATTCACCCCTCCACTTT.